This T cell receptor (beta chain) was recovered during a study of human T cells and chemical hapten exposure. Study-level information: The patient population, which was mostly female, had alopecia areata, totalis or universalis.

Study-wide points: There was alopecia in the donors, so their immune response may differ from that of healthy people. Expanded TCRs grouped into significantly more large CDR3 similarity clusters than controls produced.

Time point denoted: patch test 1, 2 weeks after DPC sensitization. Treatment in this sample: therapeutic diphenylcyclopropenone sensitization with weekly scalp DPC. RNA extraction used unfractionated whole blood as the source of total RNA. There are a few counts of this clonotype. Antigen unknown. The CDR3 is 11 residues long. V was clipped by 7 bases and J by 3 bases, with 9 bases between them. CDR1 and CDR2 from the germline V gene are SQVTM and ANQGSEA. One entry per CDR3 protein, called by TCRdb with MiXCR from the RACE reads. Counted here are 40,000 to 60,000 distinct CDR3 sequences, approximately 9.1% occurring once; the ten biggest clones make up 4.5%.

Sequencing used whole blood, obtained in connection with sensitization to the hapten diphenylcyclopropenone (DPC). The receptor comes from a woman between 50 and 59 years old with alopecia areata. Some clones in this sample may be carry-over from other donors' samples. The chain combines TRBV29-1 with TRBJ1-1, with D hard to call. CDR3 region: CSAGEYTEAFF. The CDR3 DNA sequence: TGCAGCGCCGGAGAGTACACTGAAGCTTTCTTT.